This TCR beta chain was found in a study of neurological immune-mediated disorders (dated by TCRdb to between 2018 and 2021). Some background on the complete study: Using UMI-based sequencing, the study compared peripheral blood TCR-beta repertoires from patients with HTLV-I-associated myelopathy (HAM/TSP), patients with multiple sclerosis, and healthy controls. Alongside PBMC samples, the set of more than 85 TCR-beta libraries contained longitudinal samples, technical triplicates, and paired CD4+ and CD8+ T-cell subsets that had been sorted. The cohort comprised about 68 subjects: some 14 HAM/TSP patients, some 34 multiple sclerosis patients and approximately 20 healthy controls. What the study reported, not specific to this receptor: Across subjects, expanded clones never shared an identical CDR3 amino acid sequence, which suggests that the TCR-beta repertoires in every group were private. TCR clonal expansion was highest in HAM/TSP patients and lowest in MS patients, with MS patients falling below even healthy controls.

Unmatched junction bases come to 10, with V trimmed by 3 bases and J by 1 base. The CDR3 goes from the cysteine to the phenylalanine over 17 residues. Only CDR3 DNA is held: 51 bases, read in frame from base 1. CDR1 and CDR2 are read off the germline V gene as SGHRS and YFSETQ. The table lists this clonotype with many counts. There is no known antigen for this receptor. Base qualities are missing; no much larger clone stands one base away. Blood bank volunteers in Maryland, USA served as the healthy controls. Unsorted PBMC libraries were generated from 2 million PBMCs stored in RNAlater at -80 °C until RNA extraction. Peripheral blood was subjected to Ficoll-Hypaque density gradient centrifugation to isolate PBMCs, which were then cryopreserved in liquid nitrogen. cDNA was synthesized by template-switch 5'RACE using a primer with a 10-nucleotide random unique molecular identifier that tagged each TCR transcript. Over 180 million TCR-beta sequences, covering 15-18 subjects, were produced in each sequencing run. The RNeasy kit was used for extraction of total RNA. TCR-beta VDJ regions were amplified with primers for the TCR constant region and the 5'RACE anchor, using the KAPA Real-time Library Amplification kit. Sample indexes and Illumina adaptors were added in a first PCR, after which library yield was increased in a second PCR. After purification with Ampure beads, the TCR product of roughly 650 bp was size-selected on a 2% E-gel SizeSelection system. Library quality was checked on a Bioanalyzer, concentration was measured with Qubit, and libraries were quantified with the Kapa Library Quantification kit before pooling. An Illumina HiSeq 2500 sequenced the libraries paired-end 2 x 150 bp. To increase sequence diversity, about 25-30% phiX was spiked into each library pool. Per the authors' processing: The UMI-based MiGEC pipeline processed quality-filtered reads and removed over 75% of raw TCR sequences during error correction. VDJ genes were aligned to IMGT germline references, and each clonotype was defined by a unique CDR3 amino acid sequence together with V-J genes. VDJtools evaluated clonal expansion, Shannon diversity and CDR3 relatedness (CalcPairwiseDistances, ClusterSamples); CLCbio workbench built phylogenetic trees. A clone was classed as expanded if it had 8 or more unique UMIs, a cutoff based on coefficient-of-variation modelling across technical triplicates. TCRdb reran the public reads through fastp at Q25 and MiXCR, keeping productive beta chains. Under each unique CDR3 protein, matching rows form one entry showing the most common genes and DNA. The authors' filters were not applied to this entry. The sample contains under 90,000 distinct CDR3 sequences, roughly 9.9% of them found a single time. The ten largest clones add up to 1.7% of the sample.

Sequencing input: PBMCs. This chain joins TRBV5-1 to TRBJ2-1, with TRBD2 identical over 7 junction bases. The sequence was collected from a man aged 45-60 years in good health. The bases are TGCGCCAGCAGCTCCCTTGAGGGTAGCGGGTCCTACAATGAGCAGTTCTTC. It specifies CASSSLEGSGSYNEQFF. The CDR3, completed at both ends by the reference TRBV5-1 and TRBJ2-1 genes, gives the full variable domain KAGVTQTPRYLIKTRGQQVTLSCSPISGHRSVSWYQQTPGQGLQFLFEYFSETQRNKGNFPGRFSGRQFSNSRSEMNVSTLELGDSALYLCASSSLEGSGSYNEQFFGPGTRLTVL.